These 9 T cell receptor beta chains originate from one sample sequenced in a study of PD-1 blockade in classical Hodgkin lymphoma. Repertoires were generated with immunoSEQ multiplex PCR, while TCRdb's copy carries only in-frame clones and drops some. The sample lists under 75,000 clones, more than 75% occurring once. There was relapse after autologous stem cell transplantation in every patient, and there was variation in brentuximab vedotin exposure. The source was peripheral blood mononuclear cells (PBMCs), collected before the second cycle of nivolumab. These receptors were taken from a human donor with classical Hodgkin lymphoma.

The J gene is TRBJ2-2, the V gene TRBV21-1; TRBD1, the D gene given by the table, was not confirmed from the DNA. TRBV21-1 is noted as a pseudogene. CDR3 length: 19 residues. The DNA of the CDR3 is TGTGCCAGCAGCAACCCATCGATCGGGACACCCTTGAACACCGGGGAGCTGTTTTTT. Translation: CASSNPSIGTPLNTGELFF.

The chain joins TRBV5-8 to TRBJ1-2; maybe TRBD1 (6 bases). CDR3 length: 13 residues. Germline V CDR1 and CDR2: SGHTS, YDEGEE. V gave up 5 bases and J gave up 8 bases, with 16 bases separating them. The CDR3 sequence is CASSSVRGGGYTF. CDR3 nucleotides: TGTGCCAGCAGTTCTGTCAGGGGAGGCGGCTACACCTTC.

The chain employs TRBV2 and TRBJ2-3; 9 bases align to TRBD2. The CDR3 totals 17 residues. Germline V gene lookup returns CDR1 SNHLY and CDR2 FYNNEI. The J segment lost 0 bases and the V segment lost 3 bases, leaving 7 bases of the junction unmatched. In DNA, the CDR3 is TGTGCCAGCAGTGAGATGGCGGGGGGGCCGAGCACAGATACGCAGTATTTT. It specifies CASSEMAGGPSTDTQYF.

The chain employs TRBV2 and TRBJ1-1, with a possible D match to TRBD1 (6 bases). V gave up 2 bases and J gave up 2 bases, with 21 bases separating them. This CDR3 spans 18 amino acids. Germline V gives CDR1 SNHLY, CDR2 FYNNEI. CDR3: CASSERGAQQRYNTEAFF. The DNA of the CDR3 is TGTGCCAGCAGTGAACGGGGGGCCCAACAAAGATATAACACTGAAGCTTTCTTT.

This chain links TRBV5-1 with TRBJ1-3; D might be TRBD1 (6 bases). Trimming removed 2 bases at V and 0 bases at J, with 9 bases between. The germline gives CDR1 SGHRS, CDR2 YFSETQ. The CDR3 runs to 15 residues. The CDR3 protein is CASSFGQLSGNTIYF. CDR3 DNA: TGCGCCAGCAGCTTCGGACAGCTCTCTGGAAACACCATATATTTT. The full variable domain, completed using reference TRBV5-1 and TRBJ1-3, is KAGVTQTPRYLIKTRGQQVTLSCSPISGHRSVSWYQQTPGQGLQFLFEYFSETQRNKGNFPGRFSGRQFSNSRSEMNVSTLELGDSALYLCASSFGQLSGNTIYFGEGSWLTVV.

This chain connects TRBV5-1 to TRBJ1-1, with D uncertain. Trimming cost V 5 bases and J 0 bases, with 11 bases left between them. This CDR3 comprises 14 residues. Germline CDR1 SGHRS, CDR2 YFSETQ. CDR3: CASSFGVLNTEAFF. The DNA for the CDR3 is TGCGCCAGCAGTTTCGGGGTCCTGAACACTGAAGCTTTCTTT. The whole variable domain, remainder taken from reference TRBV5-1 and TRBJ1-1, is KAGVTQTPRYLIKTRGQQVTLSCSPISGHRSVSWYQQTPGQGLQFLFEYFSETQRNKGNFPGRFSGRQFSNSRSEMNVSTLELGDSALYLCASSFGVLNTEAFFGQGTRLTVV.

Points on this clone: At one boundary the junction diverges from the germline segment, which might be a read error. The genes are TRBV28 and TRBJ2-3, with TRBD1 identical over 8 bases. The CDR3 is made up of 11 amino acids. CDR1 is MDHEN, CDR2 SYDVKM, per germline. CDR3 protein: CASTPGTGFDF. The CDR3 DNA follows: TGTGCCAGCACCCCCGGGACAGGCTTTGATTTT.

The chain links TRBV7-9 to TRBJ2-2; a weak D match, TRBD2 (6 bases). The CDR3 has 13 residues. Germline V lookup: CDR1 SEHNR, CDR2 FQNEAQ (reference sequence). The germline V and J ends were trimmed by 3 bases and 5 bases, with 7 bases remaining between them. CDR3: CASSFGGTGELFF. CDR3 in DNA: TGTGCCAGCAGCTTTGGGGGGACCGGGGAGCTGTTTTTT.

The chain recombines TRBV4-1 with TRBJ2-5; possible D gene TRBD2, 5 bases. CDR1 is MGHRA and CDR2 is YSYEKL in the germline V gene. The CDR3 extends over 18 amino acids. V lost 1 base and J 3 bases, leaving 21 bases between the germline ends. CDR3 sequence (DNA): TGCGCCAGCAGCCAAGTCGTGGGAGACTCGATCGGGAAAGAGACCCAGTACTTC. Protein sequence: CASSQVVGDSIGKETQYF.